The clone carrying this T cell receptor (beta chain) was observed a few times. Its cognate antigen is unknown. These data originate in a study of long-term antiretroviral therapy in people with HIV. General study findings and limits: Neither ART adherence, viral resistance nor therapy changes were documented.

Investigators performed immunoSEQ version v3.0 at survey level. TCRdb keeps only in-frame clones here, not all; method: immunoSEQ multiplex PCR. Among around 16,000 clones, approximately 80% were seen once, and the ten largest hold roughly 13%. The CDR3 spans 11 residues. Germline CDR1 reads MNHNS; CDR2 reads SASEGT. Trimming left V 8 bases short and J 3 bases short, with 7 bases between. Sequenced here: unsorted PBMCs, sampled around 3.2 years after starting antiretroviral therapy. This sequence originates from a woman in her 40s with HIV. This sequence joins TRBV6-1 and TRBJ1-1; tentatively, D is TRBD1 (5 bases). CDR3 sequence (DNA): TGTGCCAGCTTGGGGGACACTGAAGCTTTCTTT. Amino acids: CASLGDTEAFF.